This T cell receptor (beta chain) comes out of a study of T cell repertoires in cytomegalovirus infection. Trimming cost V 3 bases and J 2 bases, with 10 bases left between them. The CDR3 loop spans 14 amino acids. CDR1 LNHDA and CDR2 SQIVND come from the germline V gene (reference sequence). This clonotype showed up many times. Its antigen is unknown. From the reads, TCRdb called clonotypes with MiXCR, one entry per CDR3 protein. The sample lists 250,000 to 300,000 distinct CDR3 sequences; around 9% were seen once. Notes on the study in general: Of the TCR beta families, the public ones yielded a cumulative frequency that identified carriers of CMV plus the relevant HLA. CMV-specific HLA-C-restricted TCR beta clonotypes dominated the ex vivo response.

The genes are TRBV19 and TRBJ1-2; D gene ambiguous. The sequence was obtained from a human donor in good health (CMV status not recorded). Some clones in this sample may be carry-over from other donors' samples. Material: PBMCs. The CDR3 bases are TGTGCCAGTAGTATCCCACCACCAAACTATGGCTACACCTTC. Residues: CASSIPPPNYGYTF.